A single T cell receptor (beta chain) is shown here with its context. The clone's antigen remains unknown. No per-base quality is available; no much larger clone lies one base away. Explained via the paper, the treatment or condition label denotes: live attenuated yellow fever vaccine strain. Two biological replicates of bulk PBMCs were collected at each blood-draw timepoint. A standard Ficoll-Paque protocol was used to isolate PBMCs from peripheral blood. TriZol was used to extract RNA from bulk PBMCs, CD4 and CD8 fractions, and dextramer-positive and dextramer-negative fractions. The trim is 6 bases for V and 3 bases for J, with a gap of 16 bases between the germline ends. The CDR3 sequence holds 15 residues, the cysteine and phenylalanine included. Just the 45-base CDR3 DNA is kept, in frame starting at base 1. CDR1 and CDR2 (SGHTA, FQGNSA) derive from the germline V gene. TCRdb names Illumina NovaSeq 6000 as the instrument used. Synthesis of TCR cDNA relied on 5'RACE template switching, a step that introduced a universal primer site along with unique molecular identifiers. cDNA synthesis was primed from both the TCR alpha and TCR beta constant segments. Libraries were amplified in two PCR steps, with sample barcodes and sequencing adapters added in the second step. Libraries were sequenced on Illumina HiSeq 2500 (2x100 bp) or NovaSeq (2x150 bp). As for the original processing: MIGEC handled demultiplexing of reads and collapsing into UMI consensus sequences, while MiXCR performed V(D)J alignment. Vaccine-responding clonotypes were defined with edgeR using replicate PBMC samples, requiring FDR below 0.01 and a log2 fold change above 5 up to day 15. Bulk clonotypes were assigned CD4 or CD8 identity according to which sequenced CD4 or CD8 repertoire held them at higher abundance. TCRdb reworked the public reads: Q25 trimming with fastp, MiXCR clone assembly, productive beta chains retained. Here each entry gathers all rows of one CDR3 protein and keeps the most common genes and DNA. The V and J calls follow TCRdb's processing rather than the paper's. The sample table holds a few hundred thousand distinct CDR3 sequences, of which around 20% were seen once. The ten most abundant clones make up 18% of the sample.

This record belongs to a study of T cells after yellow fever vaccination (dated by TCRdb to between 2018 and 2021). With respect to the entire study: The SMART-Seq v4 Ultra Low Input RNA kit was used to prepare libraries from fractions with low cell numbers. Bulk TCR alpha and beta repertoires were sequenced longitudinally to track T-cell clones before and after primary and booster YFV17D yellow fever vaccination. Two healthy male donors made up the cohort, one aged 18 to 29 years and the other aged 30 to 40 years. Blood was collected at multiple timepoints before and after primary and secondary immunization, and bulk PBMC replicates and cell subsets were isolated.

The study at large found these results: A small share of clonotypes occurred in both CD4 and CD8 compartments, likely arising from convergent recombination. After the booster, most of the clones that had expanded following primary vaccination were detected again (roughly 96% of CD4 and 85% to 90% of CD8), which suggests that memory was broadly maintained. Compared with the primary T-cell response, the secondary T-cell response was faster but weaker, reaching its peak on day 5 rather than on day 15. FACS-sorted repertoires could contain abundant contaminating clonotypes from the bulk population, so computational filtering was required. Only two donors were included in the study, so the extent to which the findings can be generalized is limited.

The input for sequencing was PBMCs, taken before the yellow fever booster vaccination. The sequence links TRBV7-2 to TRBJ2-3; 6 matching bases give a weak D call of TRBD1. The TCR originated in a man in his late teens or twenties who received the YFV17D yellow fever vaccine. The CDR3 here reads CASSSQGRGTDTQYF. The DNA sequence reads TGTGCCAGCAGTTCTCAGGGGCGAGGGACAGATACGCAGTATTTT.